This T cell receptor (beta chain) was documented in a study of post-analysis software for immune sequencing data. Study-wide findings and caveats: Four or five TRBV segments were significantly more frequent in patients than in controls. TRBV5-6, TRBV5-1 and TRBV20-1 were among these segments. Significantly lower normalized Chao1 diversity was found in patients with multiple sclerosis relative to controls.

Unique molecular identifiers featured in each of the TCR beta cDNA libraries. TCRdb passed the PCR reads through MiXCR, listing each CDR3 protein once. Among a few hundred thousand distinct CDR3 sequences listed, more than 30% were seen once. About this clonotype: Antigen: not known.

V lost 4 bases to trimming and J lost 2 bases, with 12 bases between them. CDR3 length: 14 amino acids. Germline V CDR1 and CDR2: SGHRS, YFSETQ. The receptor's source is a girl aged 2-9 years with multiple sclerosis. Sequencing was done on a sample of blood. V usage is TRBV5-1 and J usage is TRBJ2-5; D is tentatively TRBD1 or TRBD2 (5 bases each). The CDR3 DNA reads TGCGCCAGCAGCATCGGGGCTGCTCAAGAGACCCAGTACTTC. It specifies CASSIGAAQETQYF. Variable domain in full (rest from reference TRBV5-1 and TRBJ2-5): KAGVTQTPRYLIKTRGQQVTLSCSPISGHRSVSWYQQTPGQGLQFLFEYFSETQRNKGNFPGRFSGRQFSNSRSEMNVSTLELGDSALYLCASSIGAAQETQYFGPGTRLLVL.